Below, one T cell receptor beta chain is given with its context. Antigen specificity is unknown. The TCR beta library used iRepertoire HTBI primers with Arm-PCR amplification of CDR3. TCRdb processed the multiplex PCR reads anew with MiXCR; each CDR3 protein has one entry. In the table there are roughly 700,000 distinct CDR3 sequences, 25% to 30% of which are singletons. The record originates from a study of regulatory T cells in long-lasting Graves disease. J was trimmed by 3 bases and V by 8 bases; bases with no gene match: 7. Germline values: CDR1 LNHDA, CDR2 SQIVND (reference sequence). CDR3 length: 15 residues. Study-wide results and limits: Those with persistent Graves' had less TCR diversity than newly diagnosed patients.

Time point meaning: persistent/refractory GD, antithyroid drugs over 5 years with positive TRAb. PBMC-derived RNA was used for the TCR library. The receptor's source is a female donor with Graves disease. J is TRBJ1-1 and V is TRBV19; 12 nucleotides line up with TRBD1. The material was peripheral blood mononuclear cells (PBMCs), obtained when the disease was refractory, from a patient treated with antithyroid drugs. CDR3: CASLEGQGADTEAFF. CDR3 sequence (DNA): TGTGCCAGTCTAGAGGGACAGGGGGCCGACACTGAAGCTTTCTTT.